Sequencing of this T cell receptor (beta chain) was carried out in a study of shared clonotypes between healthy human individuals. TCRdb keeps only in-frame clones here, not all; method: immunoSEQ multiplex PCR. The data show some 2 million clones, just under 95% seen once. Details on this clone: Distinct nucleotide sequences in the sample also encode this CDR3.

Naive-designated CD8 cells lacked CD45RO, were positively enriched for CCR7, and omitted terminally differentiated effector memory CD45RA+ cells. V dropped 5 bases and J dropped 1 base, with 9 bases sitting between them. CDR1 LNHDA and CDR2 SQIVND come from the germline V gene (reference sequence). The CDR3 loop spans 13 amino acids. The genes are TRBV19 and TRBJ2-7; D gene unclear. The receptor was derived from a man younger than 35 in good health. The source material was naive CD8+ T cells sorted from blood. The CDR3 DNA is TGTGCCAGTAGTCCGACACTTTCCTACGAGCAGTACTTC. It is translated as CASSPTLSYEQYF.